This T cell receptor beta chain is from a study of graft-versus-host responses after intestinal transplantation. Study information: Recipients had multivisceral, liver-intestinal, or isolated intestinal transplants. General observations from the study: Circulating GvH clone levels at their peak were associated with HvG declines (early post-transplant).

This table comes from immunoSEQ multiplex PCR, and its TCRdb copy is limited to in-frame clones, with some not included. The data show more than 95,000 clones, about nine tenths seen once. On this clone: Its antigen is still unknown.

V shed 0 bases and J shed 4 bases, with 11 bases lying between them. The CDR3 consists of 14 residues. Germline V CDR1 and CDR2: SGHRS, YFSETQ. This rearrangement joins TRBV5-1 to TRBJ2-7, with a possible D match to TRBD2 (7 bases). The receptor comes from a human donor who received an intestinal transplant. The sample consisted of unstimulated CD4+ T cells sorted from spleen or lymph node cells, taken before intestinal transplant. Written as DNA, the CDR3 is TGCGCCAGCAGCTTGGCCGGGGGGCGGTACGAGCAGTACTTC. Translation: CASSLAGGRYEQYF.